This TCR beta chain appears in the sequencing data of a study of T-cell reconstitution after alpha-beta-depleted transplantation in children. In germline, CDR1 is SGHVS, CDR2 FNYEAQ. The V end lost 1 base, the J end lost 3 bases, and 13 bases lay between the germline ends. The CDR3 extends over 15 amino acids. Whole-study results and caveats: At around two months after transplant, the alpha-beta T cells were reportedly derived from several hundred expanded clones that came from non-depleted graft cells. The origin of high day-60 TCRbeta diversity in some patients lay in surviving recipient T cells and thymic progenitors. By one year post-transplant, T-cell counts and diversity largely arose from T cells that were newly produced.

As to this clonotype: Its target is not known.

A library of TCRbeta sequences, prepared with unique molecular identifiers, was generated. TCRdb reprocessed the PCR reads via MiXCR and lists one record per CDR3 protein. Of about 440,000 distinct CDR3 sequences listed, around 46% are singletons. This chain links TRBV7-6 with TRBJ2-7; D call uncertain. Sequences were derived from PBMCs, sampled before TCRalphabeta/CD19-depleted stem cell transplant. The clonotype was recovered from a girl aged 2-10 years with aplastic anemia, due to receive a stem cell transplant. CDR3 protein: CASSLGGDTNYEQYF. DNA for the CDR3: TGTGCCAGCAGCTTAGGAGGAGACACCAACTACGAGCAGTACTTC.